These T cell receptor beta chains were read from a single sample in a study of T cell clones after liver transplantation. Repertoires were generated with immunoSEQ multiplex PCR, while TCRdb's copy carries only in-frame clones and drops some. The sample carries 98,000 or so clones, 80% to 85% recorded once. The input for sequencing was CD4+ T cells from blood, taken before liver transplant. The receptors here all came from a human donor who received a liver transplant. The CDR3 runs from the conserved cysteine through the conserved F or W. Each record gives: clone size, V gene, D gene, J gene, CDR3 DNA, CDR3 protein. A D gene is named only where the DNA matches it firmly. Size tells how often a clone was seen (once, few, many) or the class of an expanded clone, and some rows leave it out.

>once|TRBV5-1|-|TRBJ2-2
TGCGCCAGCAGCTTCCACAACCGGGGGGAGCTGTTTTTT
CASSFHNRGELFF
>-|TRBV7-9|-|TRBJ1-3
TGTGCCAGCAGCTTCTTTGCATCGGCGGACACCATATATTTT
CASSFFASADTIYF
>few|TRBV30|TRBD1|TRBJ1-1
TGTGCCTGGAGTGTTGCCCCGGGACAGGGCTTTGCTTTCTTT
CAWSVAPGQGFAFF
>-|TRBV5-1|-|TRBJ2-5
TGCGCCAGCAGGGGACGGACCCGAACCGTAACCCAAGAGACCCAGTACTTC
CASRGRTRTVTQETQYF
>-|TRBV14|-|TRBJ2-7
TGTGCCAGCAGCCCAGACATAGGGGTCTCCTACGAGCAGTACTTC
CASSPDIGVSYEQYF
>once|TRBV10-3|-|TRBJ2-1
TGTGCCATCAGTGACGCTCAGGAGAATGAGCAGTTCTTC
CAISDAQENEQFF
>few|TRBV5-6|-|TRBJ1-3
TGTGCCAGCAGCCCCGTCTCCTCTTACTCTGGAAACACCATATATTTT
CASSPVSSYSGNTIYF
>-|TRBV6-1|-|TRBJ2-5
TGTGCCAGCAGTTTTCGTACAGGGAAGGGAGAGACCCAGTACTTC
CASSFRTGKGETQYF
>-|TRBV7-8|-|TRBJ2-5
TGTGCCAGCAGCTTTAATAGGGAGACCCAGTACTTC
CASSFNRETQYF
>-|TRBV5-4|-|TRBJ1-6
TGTGCCAGCAGTCCCCGAACAGGCGAATATAATTCACCCCTCCACTTT
CASSPRTGEYNSPLHF
>few|TRBV5-1|TRBD2|TRBJ2-2
TGCGCCAGCAGCTTGGTGGGAGCGGGGAGCATCACCGGGGAGCTGTTTTTT
CASSLVGAGSITGELFF
>-|TRBV27|-|TRBJ1-6
TGTGCCAGCAGTTCTGACCTAGGGAATTCACCCCTCCACTTT
CASSSDLGNSPLHF
>few|TRBV28|-|TRBJ1-2
TGTGCCAGCATGGCCGGGACGCCCAATGGCTACACCTTC
CASMAGTPNGYTF
>-|TRBV7-8|TRBD1|TRBJ1-5
TGTGCCAGCAGCTCCCTCGGAGGGGGCGATCAGCCCCAGCATTTT
CASSSLGGGDQPQHF